These T cell receptor beta chains were read from a single sample in a study of blood T cell repertoires in COVID-19. The data were produced by immunoSEQ multiplex PCR, yet TCRdb's version contains in-frame clones alone and is incomplete. This table has 60,000 to 85,000 clones, roughly nine tenths appearing once. The sequencing input was peripheral blood. These receptors all stem from a man aged 50-60 years with active COVID-19. The CDR3 runs from the conserved cysteine through the conserved F or W. D genes are given only for firm matches. Size tells how often a clone was seen (once, few, many) or the class of an expanded clone, and some rows leave it out.

TRBJ2-1	TRBV11-3	.	.	TGTGCCAGCAGCTACATTTCTAGTGGTTATACGGGGGAATCCTACAATGAGCAGTTCTTC	CASSYISSGYTGESYNEQFF
TRBJ2-7	TRBV7-3	.	.	TGTGCCGCCAGGGGCCCGGCGTCCTACGAGCAGTACTTC	CAARGPASYEQYF
TRBJ2-5	TRBV7-3	.	.	TGTGCCAGCAGCGCCAGACGGGGGGAGACCCAGTACTTC	CASSARRGETQYF
TRBJ2-7	TRBV5-4	TRBD2	once	TGTGCCAGCAGCCGGTCGCCTAGCGGGAAAGGAAACGAGCAGTACTTC	CASSRSPSGKGNEQYF
TRBJ2-7	TRBV20-1	.	.	TGCAGTGCTCCAGTTGAATACGAGCAGTACTTC	CSAPVEYEQYF
TRBJ2-2	TRBV2	.	.	TGTGCCAGCAAGCGATTCGACACCGGGGAGCTGTTTTTT	CASKRFDTGELFF
TRBJ2-7	TRBV10-3	.	few	TGTGCCATGACGGACAGGAGGGGTGCCGAGCAGTACTTC	CAMTDRRGAEQYF
TRBJ1-6	TRBV4-2	TRBD1	.	TGTGCCAGCAGCCTGACCAGGGACAGAGATAATTCACCCCTCCACTTT	CASSLTRDRDNSPLHF
TRBJ2-5	TRBV13	TRBD2	once	TGTGCCAGCAGCTCGCATACCGGGACTAGCGGAACACACCTGCAAGAGACCCAGTACTTC	CASSSHTGTSGTHLQETQYF
TRBJ2-2	TRBV2	.	.	TGTGCCAGCAGTGAAGCGCGCCCCACCGGGGAGCTGTTTTTT	CASSEARPTGELFF